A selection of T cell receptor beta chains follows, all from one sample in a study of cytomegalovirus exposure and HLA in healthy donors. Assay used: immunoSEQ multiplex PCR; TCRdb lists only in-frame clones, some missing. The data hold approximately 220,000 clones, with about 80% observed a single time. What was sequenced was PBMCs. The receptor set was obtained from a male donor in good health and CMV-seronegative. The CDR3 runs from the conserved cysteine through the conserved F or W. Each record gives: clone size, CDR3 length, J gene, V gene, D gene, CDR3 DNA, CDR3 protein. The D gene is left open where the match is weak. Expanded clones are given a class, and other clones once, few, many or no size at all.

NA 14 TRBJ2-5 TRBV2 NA TGTGCCAGCAGTGACTGGCCTAGAGAAGAGACCCAGTACTTC CASSDWPREETQYF
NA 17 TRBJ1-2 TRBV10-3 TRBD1 TGTGCCATCAGTGAAGGAACAGGGGTGAGAGCTAACTATGGCTACACCTTC CAISEGTGVRANYGYTF
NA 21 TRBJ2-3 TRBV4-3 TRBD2 TGCGCCAGCAGCCAAGTTTTTCTTCGAGCTAGCGGGAGGGTAGGTACAGATACGCAGTATTTT CASSQVFLRASGRVGTDTQYF
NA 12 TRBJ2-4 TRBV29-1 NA TGCAGCGTTGACAGCAGGGGTGGATTTCAGTACTTC CSVDSRGGFQYF
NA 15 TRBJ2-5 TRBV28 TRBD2 TGTGCCAGCAGGACGCGGGGGGCAGGGAAAGAGACCCAGTACTTC CASRTRGAGKETQYF
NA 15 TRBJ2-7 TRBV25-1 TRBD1 TGTGCCAGCAGTCCCGGGACAGGTGTTTCTGACGAGCAGTACTTC CASSPGTGVSDEQYF
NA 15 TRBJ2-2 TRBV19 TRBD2 TGTGCCAGTATCCCTAGCGGGATGAACACCGGGGAGCTGTTTTTT CASIPSGMNTGELFF
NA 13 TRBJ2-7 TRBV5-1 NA TGCGCCAGCAGCATGGACAGAGCCTACGAGCAGTACTTC CASSMDRAYEQYF
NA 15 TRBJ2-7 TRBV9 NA TGTGCCAGCAGCGTAGACGGGCAGGGTGACTACGAGCAGTACTTC CASSVDGQGDYEQYF
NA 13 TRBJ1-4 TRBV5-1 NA TGCGCCAGCAGTGGCAGGCCGAATGAAAAACTGTTTTTT CASSGRPNEKLFF
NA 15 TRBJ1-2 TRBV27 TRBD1 TGTGCCAGCAGTCCCGGGACAGGGCTGAACTATGGCTACACCTTC CASSPGTGLNYGYTF
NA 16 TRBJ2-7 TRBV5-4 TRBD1 TGTGCCAGCAGCCCCGACCCGAAGACAGGGGCCTACGAGCAGTACTTC CASSPDPKTGAYEQYF
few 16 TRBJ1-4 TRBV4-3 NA TGCGCCAGCAGCCAAGATTATGCGGGGTCTAATGAAAAACTGTTTTTT CASSQDYAGSNEKLFF
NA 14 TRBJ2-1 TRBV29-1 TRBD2 TGCAGCGTTGTAGGGGGCGGGGGGGCCATTGAGCAGTTCTTC CSVVGGGGAIEQFF
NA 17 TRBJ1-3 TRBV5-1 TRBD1 TGCGCCAGCAGAGAGGGGGACAGGGGTATCTCTGGAAACACCATATATTTT CASREGDRGISGNTIYF
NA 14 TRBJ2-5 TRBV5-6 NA TGTGCCAGCAGCTTTAGCCTACAACAAGAGACCCAGTACTTC CASSFSLQQETQYF
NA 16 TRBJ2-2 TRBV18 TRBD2 TGTGCCAGCTCCGCGAGCGGGAGGCCGAACACCGGGGAGCTGTTTTTT CASSASGRPNTGELFF
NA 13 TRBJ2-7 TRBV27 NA TGTGCCAGCAGCCCTTGGCGGGGCTACGAGCAGTACTTC CASSPWRGYEQYF
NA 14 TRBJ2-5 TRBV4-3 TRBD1 TGCGCCAGCAGCCCGGGACAGGGCGGAGAGACCCAGTACTTC CASSPGQGGETQYF
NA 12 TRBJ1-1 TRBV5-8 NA TGTGCCAGCAGCAGGGAGCGGCCTGAAGCTTTCTTT CASSRERPEAFF
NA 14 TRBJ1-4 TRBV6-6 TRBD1 TGTGCCAGCAGCATAACAGGGGCCGGGGAAAAACTGTTTTTT CASSITGAGEKLFF
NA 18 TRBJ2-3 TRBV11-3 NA TGTGCCAGCAGCTTAGGCGTCGCCGGGAGCGGGAGCACAGATACGCAGTATTTT CASSLGVAGSGSTDTQYF
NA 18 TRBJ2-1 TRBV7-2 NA TGTGCCAGCCTAGACAGAAGCGTTGGGGGGGGCCGCTACAATGAGCAGTTCTTC CASLDRSVGGGRYNEQFF
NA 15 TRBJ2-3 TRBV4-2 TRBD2 TGTGCCAGCAGCCAAGAGCGCGGGGGTTCGGATACGCAGTATTTT CASSQERGGSDTQYF
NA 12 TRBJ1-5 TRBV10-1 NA TGCGCCATTGGGGAGTCCGGACAGCCCCAGCATTTT CAIGESGQPQHF
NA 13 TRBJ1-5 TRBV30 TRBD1 TGTGCCTGGACAGGGGGAAGCAATCAGCCCCAGCATTTT CAWTGGSNQPQHF
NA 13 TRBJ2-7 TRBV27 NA TGTGCCACCGGGGTAGGGGGCTCCTACGAGCAGTACTTC CATGVGGSYEQYF
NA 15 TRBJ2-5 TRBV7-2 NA TGTGCCAGCAGCTCCCTTGGCGGGGTGCAAGAGACCCAGTACTTC CASSSLGGVQETQYF
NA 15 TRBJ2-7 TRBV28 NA TGTGCCAGCAGTTTATTGTCGTCGGGCTCCTACGAGCAGTACTTC CASSLLSSGSYEQYF
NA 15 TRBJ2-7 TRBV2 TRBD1 TGTGCCAGCAGTGTGTTCAGGGGGCGCCCCTACGAGCAGTACTTC CASSVFRGRPYEQYF
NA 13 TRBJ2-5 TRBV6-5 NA TGTGCCAGCAGACCAGGAGGACAAGAGACCCAGTACTTC CASRPGGQETQYF